This T cell receptor (beta chain) appears in the sequencing data of a study of glioma-infiltrating T cells. Findings and caveats of the study: Very few CDR3 sequences were shared between tissue and blood. Gliomas, especially low-grade, showed above-expected tissue-blood divergence; non-neoplastic patients showed below.

Amplification of TCR alpha and beta CDR3 regions from RNA used iRepertoire nested multiplex PCR. Tissue mRNA or PBMC total RNA, roughly 100-400 ng, went into one-step reverse transcription and amplification. In TCRdb, the multiplex PCR reads were re-called with MiXCR into one record per CDR3 protein. The sample shows about 130,000 distinct CDR3 sequences, around 25% of them seen only once. This clonotype was seen repeatedly, ten times or more. The target antigen is unknown. Sequencing was performed on glioma tissue, nonneoplastic brain tissue, or PBMCs (not recorded which). This sequence originates from a human donor with low-grade glioma or glioblastoma, undergoing nonglioma brain surgery, or in good health (not recorded which).

CDR3 amino acids: CASSLSSSGNTIYF. The CDR3, as DNA: TGTGCCAGCAGTTTATCGAGCTCTGGAAACACCATATATTTT. This chain uses TRBV27 with TRBJ1-3; D gene ambiguous. Trimming removed 0 bases at V and 0 bases at J, with 3 bases between. Germline CDR1 MNHEY, CDR2 SMNVEV (reference sequence). CDR3 size: 14 residues.